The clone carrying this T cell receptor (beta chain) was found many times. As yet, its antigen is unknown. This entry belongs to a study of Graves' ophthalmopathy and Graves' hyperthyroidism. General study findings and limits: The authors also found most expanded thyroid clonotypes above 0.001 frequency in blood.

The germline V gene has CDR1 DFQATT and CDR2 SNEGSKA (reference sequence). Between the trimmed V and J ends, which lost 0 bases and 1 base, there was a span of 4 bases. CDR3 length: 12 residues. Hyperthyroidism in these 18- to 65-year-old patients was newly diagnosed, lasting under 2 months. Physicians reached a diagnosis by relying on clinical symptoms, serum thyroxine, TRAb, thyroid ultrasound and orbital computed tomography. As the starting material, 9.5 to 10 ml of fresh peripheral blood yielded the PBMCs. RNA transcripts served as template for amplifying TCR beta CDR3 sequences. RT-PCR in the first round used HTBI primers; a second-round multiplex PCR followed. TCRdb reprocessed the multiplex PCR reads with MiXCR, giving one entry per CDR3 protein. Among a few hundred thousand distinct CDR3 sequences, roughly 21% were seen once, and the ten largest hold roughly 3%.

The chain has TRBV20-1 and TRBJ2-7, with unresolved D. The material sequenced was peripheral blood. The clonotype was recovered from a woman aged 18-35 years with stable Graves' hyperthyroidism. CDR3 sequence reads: CSAREQSYEQYF. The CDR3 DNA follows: TGCAGTGCTAGAGAACAGTCCTACGAGCAGTACTTC.